Below, 19 T cell receptor beta chains from the same sample are listed, as sequenced in a study of T cell changes during pregnancy in multiple sclerosis. The repertoire was sequenced with immunoSEQ multiplex PCR; TCRdb's copy has only in-frame clones and lacks some. The data show about 75,000 clones, 70% to 90% seen once. Sequenced here: peripheral blood, sampled in the first trimester of pregnancy. The source is a female donor in good health, enrolled as a control in a pregnancy study.

This rearrangement joins TRBV19 to TRBJ2-7; maybe TRBD2 (7 bases). Germline V lookup: CDR1 LNHDA, CDR2 SQIVND (reference sequence). The CDR3 sequence is 14 residues long. Trimming took off 3 bases at V and 2 bases at J, with 11 bases between the two ends. The CDR3 is CASSMAGATYEQYF. CDR3 coding DNA: TGTGCCAGTAGTATGGCGGGGGCCACCTACGAGCAGTACTTC.

The chain recombines TRBV19 with TRBJ2-6, with TRBD1 matching 7 bases. The V gene's germline CDR1 is LNHDA and CDR2 SQIVND (reference sequence). The CDR3 loop spans 14 amino acids. The V segment lost 7 bases and the J segment 4 bases; nucleotides outside the gene matches: 4. The CDR3 bases are TGTGCCAGTAATACAGGGGTAGGGGCCAACGTCCTGACTTTC. Amino acid sequence: CASNTGVGANVLTF.

This chain connects TRBV19 to TRBJ2-1; TRBD1 agrees at 10 bases. Trimming took 5 bases from V and 7 from J; bases not matched to a gene: 11. The CDR3 contains 16 residues. In germline, CDR1 is LNHDA, CDR2 SQIVND (reference sequence). The CDR3 here is CASSGTGVLSANEQFF. The CDR3 region has the DNA TGTGCCAGTAGTGGGACAGGGGTTTTATCTGCGAATGAGCAGTTCTTC.

This chain joins TRBV7-6 and TRBJ2-5; possible D gene TRBD2, 7 bases. This CDR3 comprises 16 residues. V shed 1 base and J shed 3 bases, with 15 bases lying between them. Germline lookup yields CDR1 SGHVS and CDR2 FNYEAQ. CDR3 protein: CASSLVWEGGKETQYF. The CDR3 coding sequence is TGTGCCAGCAGCTTAGTATGGGAGGGGGGCAAAGAGACCCAGTACTTC.

This rearrangement joins TRBV6-5 to TRBJ1-2; the D gene is possibly TRBD1 (6 bases). Germline values: CDR1 MNHEY, CDR2 SVGAGI. The V and J ends lost 2 bases and 1 base respectively, with 8 bases between them. The CDR3 is 14 residues long. CDR3 sequence: CASSYNRDNYGYTF. CDR3 in DNA: TGTGCCAGCAGTTACAACAGGGATAACTATGGCTACACCTTC.

V and J are TRBV14 and TRBJ2-5; 13 bases agree with TRBD2. Trimming took 4 bases from V and 4 from J; bases not matched to a gene: 6. This CDR3 is 16 amino acids long. The germline CDR1 and CDR2 sequences are SGHDN and FVKESK. The DNA for the CDR3 is TGTGCCAGCAGCCGAGGACTAGCGGGAGTGGGAGAGACCCAGTACTTC. Translating it yields CASSRGLAGVGETQYF.

In its sample, this clone was seen once. The J gene is TRBJ2-5, the V gene TRBV18, with a possible D match to TRBD2 (6 bases). Germline V lookup: CDR1 KGHSH, CDR2 LQKENI. Trimming stripped 6 bases from V and 5 bases from J, with 22 bases between. This CDR3 spans 16 amino acids. The CDR3 reads CASSSLRDSLMETQYF. DNA of the CDR3: TGTGCCAGCTCGTCTCTTCGGGACTCCCTTATGGAGACCCAGTACTTC.

This chain connects TRBV7-2 to TRBJ2-7; TRBD1 aligns across 12 bases. The germline gives CDR1 SGHTA, CDR2 FQGNSA. The CDR3 has 14 amino acids. The junction had 5 bases not matched to a gene; V was cut back by 7 bases and J by 4 bases. CDR3 region: CASTEGQGAYEQYF. Written as DNA, the CDR3 is TGTGCCAGCACCGAGGGACAGGGGGCTTACGAGCAGTACTTC.

This clone was seen just once. The chain couples TRBV19 to TRBJ1-5; possibly TRBD1 for D (6 bases). This CDR3 is 15 amino acids long. Trimming removed 1 base at V and 5 bases at J, with 12 bases between. Per germline, CDR1 LNHDA and CDR2 SQIVND (reference sequence). CDR3 nucleotide sequence: TGTGCCAGTAGTATAGCTGGGGCAGGGGATCAGCCCCAGCATTTT. Protein product: CASSIAGAGDQPQHF.

This chain joins TRBV19 and TRBJ2-1; 9 nucleotides align to TRBD1. V dropped 5 bases and J dropped 7; count of bases not matched to a gene: 6. From germline, CDR1 is LNHDA and CDR2 SQIVND (reference sequence). This CDR3 contains 14 residues. CDR3 sequence reads: CASSQNRGQNEQFF. The CDR3 DNA is TGTGCCAGTAGTCAGAACAGGGGGCAGAATGAGCAGTTCTTC.

The chain joins TRBV7-8 to TRBJ1-2, with a weak D call TRBD1 (5 bases). Per the germline V gene, CDR1 is SGHVS and CDR2 is FQNEAQ. Between the trimmed V and J ends, which lost 0 bases and 3 bases, there was a span of 11 bases. The length of the CDR3 is 15 residues. DNA of the CDR3: TGTGCCAGCAGCTTAGCGGGGCAGGGTGACTATGGCTACACCTTC. Its translation is CASSLAGQGDYGYTF.

The gene calls are TRBV28 and TRBJ2-3; 12 bases match TRBD2. Trimming cost V 6 bases and J 2 bases; bases outside gene matches: 12. The V gene's germline CDR1 is MDHEN and CDR2 SYDVKM. CDR3 size: 18 residues. Here the CDR3 reads CASSQTSGSPSVTDTQYF. CDR3 DNA: TGTGCCAGCAGCCAGACTAGCGGGAGTCCCTCTGTCACAGATACGCAGTATTTT. Drawing the rest from reference TRBV28 and TRBJ2-3, the complete variable domain is DVKVTQSSRYLVKRTGEKVFLECVQDMDHENMFWYRQDPGLGLRLIYFSYDVKMKEKGDIPEGYSVSREKKERFSLILESASTNQTSMYLCASSQTSGSPSVTDTQYFGPGTRLTVL.

The chain joins TRBV27 to TRBJ2-3, with D maybe TRBD2 (6 bases). Trimming pared 2 bases from V and 2 bases from J, leaving 14 bases between. This CDR3 is built from 16 residues. Germline V gene sequence: CDR1 MNHEY, CDR2 SMNVEV (reference sequence). Here the CDR3 reads CASSLVRTITTDTQYF. The CDR3 DNA reads as TGTGCCAGCAGTTTAGTCCGGACTATTACCACAGATACGCAGTATTTT.

CDR3 residues: CASSESRGYEQYF. The CDR3 DNA reads TGCGCCAGCAGTGAGTCAAGGGGCTACGAGCAGTACTTC. The chain recombines TRBV10-1 with TRBJ2-7; weak D call: TRBD1 (5 bases). Per the germline V gene, CDR1 is WNHNN and CDR2 is SYGVQD (reference sequence). V was shortened by 0 bases and J by 3 bases, with 6 bases between the two germline ends. The CDR3 is 13 residues long.

The rearrangement joins TRBV11-2 to TRBJ1-1; 9 nucleotides agree with TRBD1. V lost 4 bases, J lost 5 bases, and 8 bases stayed unmatched. This CDR3 is built from 15 residues. The germline V gene has CDR1 SGHAT and CDR2 FQNNGV. DNA for the CDR3: TGTGCCAGCAGCTCGGGACAGGGTCTGGGGACTGAAGCTTTCTTT. Its protein product is CASSSGQGLGTEAFF. Complete variable domain (other parts from reference TRBV11-2 and TRBJ1-1): EAGVAQSPRYKIIEKRQSVAFWCNPISGHATLYWYQQILGQGPKLLIQFQNNGVVDDSQLPKDRFSAERLKGVDSTLKIQPAKLEDSAVYLCASSSGQGLGTEAFFGQGTRLTVV.

The chain employs TRBV7-2 and TRBJ1-5; D ambiguous. V lost 3 bases and J 3 bases, leaving 9 bases between the germline ends. CDR1 and CDR2 (germline): SGHTA, FQGNSA. CDR3 length equals 14 residues. The CDR3 DNA follows: TGTGCCAGCAGCTTGAAACACCTCAATCAGCCCCAGCATTTT. Its protein is CASSLKHLNQPQHF.

The chain combines TRBV7-9 with TRBJ2-3; D ambiguous. Germline V CDR1 and CDR2: SEHNR, FQNEAQ (reference sequence). Between the trimmed V and J ends, which lost 1 base and 6 bases, there was a span of 17 bases. This CDR3 spans 16 amino acids. DNA of the CDR3: TGTGCCAGCAGCTTAGGGAGAGCGTCGACCGGTGATACGCAGTATTTT. Residues: CASSLGRASTGDTQYF. The whole variable domain, filled in from reference TRBV7-9 and TRBJ2-3, reads DTGVSQNPRHKITKRGQNVTFRCDPISEHNRLYWYRQTLGQGPEFLTYFQNEAQLEKSRLLSDRFSAERPKGSFSTLEIQRTEQGDSAMYLCASSLGRASTGDTQYFGPGTRLTVL.

CDR3 bases: TGTGCCAGCAGTTACGTGGCTACTAATAACTATGGCTACACCTTC. Translation gives CASSYVATNNYGYTF. The V call is TRBV6-6, the J call TRBJ1-2; no reliable D call. With 2 bases removed from V and 1 base from J, the gap between germline ends came to 11 bases. This CDR3 is 15 amino acids long. In germline, CDR1 is MNHNY, CDR2 SVGAGI (reference sequence).

The genes are TRBV19 and TRBJ2-1; 16 positions match TRBD2. Looked up from germline, CDR1 is LNHDA and CDR2 is SQIVND (reference sequence). V shed 3 bases, J shed 1 base, and the junction held 9 bases outside the gene matches. This CDR3 is 20 amino acids long. The chain's CDR3 is CASSIQGLAGGPYSYNEQFF. CDR3 nucleotide sequence: TGTGCCAGTAGTATTCAGGGACTAGCGGGGGGGCCTTATTCCTACAATGAGCAGTTCTTC.